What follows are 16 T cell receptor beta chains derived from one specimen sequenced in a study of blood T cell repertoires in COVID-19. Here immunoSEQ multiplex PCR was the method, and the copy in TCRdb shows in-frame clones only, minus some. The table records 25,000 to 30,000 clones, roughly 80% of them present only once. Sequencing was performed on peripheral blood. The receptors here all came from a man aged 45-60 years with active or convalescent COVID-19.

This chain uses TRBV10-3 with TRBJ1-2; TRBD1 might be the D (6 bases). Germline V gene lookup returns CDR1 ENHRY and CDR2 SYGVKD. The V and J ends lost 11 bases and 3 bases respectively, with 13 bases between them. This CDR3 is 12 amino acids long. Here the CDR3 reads CALQGRDYGYTF. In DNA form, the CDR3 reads TGTGCCCTACAGGGTAGGGACTATGGCTACACCTTC.

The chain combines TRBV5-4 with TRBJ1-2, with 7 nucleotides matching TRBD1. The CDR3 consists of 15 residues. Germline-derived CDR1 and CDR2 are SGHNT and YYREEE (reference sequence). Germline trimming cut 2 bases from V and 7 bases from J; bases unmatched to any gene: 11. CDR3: CASSFGARGEIGYTF. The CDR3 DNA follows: TGTGCCAGCAGCTTTGGGGCCAGGGGGGAAATTGGCTACACCTTC. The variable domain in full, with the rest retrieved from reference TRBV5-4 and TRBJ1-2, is ETGVTQSPTHLIKTRGQQVTLRCSSQSGHNTVSWYQQALGQGPQFIFQYYREEENGRGNFPPRFSGLQFPNYSSELNVNALELDDSALYLCASSFGARGEIGYTFGSGTRLTVV.

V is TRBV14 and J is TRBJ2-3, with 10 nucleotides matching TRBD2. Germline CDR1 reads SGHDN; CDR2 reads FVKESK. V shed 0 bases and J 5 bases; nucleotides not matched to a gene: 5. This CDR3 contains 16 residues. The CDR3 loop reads CASSQEASGRVDTQYF. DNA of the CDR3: TGTGCCAGCAGCCAAGAAGCTAGCGGGAGAGTAGATACGCAGTATTTT.

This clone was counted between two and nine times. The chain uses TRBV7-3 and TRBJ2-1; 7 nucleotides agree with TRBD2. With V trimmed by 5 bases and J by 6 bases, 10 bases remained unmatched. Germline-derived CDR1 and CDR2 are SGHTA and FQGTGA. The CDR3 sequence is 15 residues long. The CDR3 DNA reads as TGTGCCAGCAGCCCCCGGTGGGGGGGAAGCAATGAGCAGTTCTTC. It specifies CASSPRWGGSNEQFF.

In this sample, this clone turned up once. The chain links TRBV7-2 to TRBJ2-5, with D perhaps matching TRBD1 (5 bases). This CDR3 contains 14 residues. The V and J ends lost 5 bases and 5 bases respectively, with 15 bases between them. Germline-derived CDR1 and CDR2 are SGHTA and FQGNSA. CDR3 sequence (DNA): TGTGCCAGCAGCCCTAGAGCTCCAGGGGAGACCCAGTACTTC. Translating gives CASSPRAPGETQYF. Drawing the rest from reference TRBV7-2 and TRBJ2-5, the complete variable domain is GAGVSQSPSNKVTEKGKDVELRCDPISGHTALYWYRQSLGQGLEFLIYFQGNSAPDKSGLPSDRFSAERTGGSVSTLTIQRTQQEDSAVYLCASSPRAPGETQYFGPGTRLLVL.

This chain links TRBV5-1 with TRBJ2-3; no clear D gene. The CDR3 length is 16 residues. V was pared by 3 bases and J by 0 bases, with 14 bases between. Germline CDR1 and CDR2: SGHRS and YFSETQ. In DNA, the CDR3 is TGCGCCAGCAGCTACCTTGGAGCGCCTAGCACAGATACGCAGTATTTT. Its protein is CASSYLGAPSTDTQYF.

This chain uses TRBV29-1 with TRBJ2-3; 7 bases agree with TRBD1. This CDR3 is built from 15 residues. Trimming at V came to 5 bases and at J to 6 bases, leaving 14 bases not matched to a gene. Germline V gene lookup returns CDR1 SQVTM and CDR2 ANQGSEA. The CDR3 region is CSVRQGMLGSDTQYF. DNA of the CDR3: TGCAGCGTTCGACAGGGTATGTTAGGGTCGGATACGCAGTATTTT.

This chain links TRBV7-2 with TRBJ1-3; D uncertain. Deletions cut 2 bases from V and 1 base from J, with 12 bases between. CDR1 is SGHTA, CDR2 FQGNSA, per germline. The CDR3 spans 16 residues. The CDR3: CASSLWASPSGNTIYF. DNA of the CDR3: TGTGCCAGCAGCTTATGGGCCAGTCCTTCTGGAAACACCATATATTTT. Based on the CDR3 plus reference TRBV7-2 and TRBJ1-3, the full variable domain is GAGVSQSPSNKVTEKGKDVELRCDPISGHTALYWYRQSLGQGLEFLIYFQGNSAPDKSGLPSDRFSAERTGGSVSTLTIQRTQQEDSAVYLCASSLWASPSGNTIYFGEGSWLTVV.

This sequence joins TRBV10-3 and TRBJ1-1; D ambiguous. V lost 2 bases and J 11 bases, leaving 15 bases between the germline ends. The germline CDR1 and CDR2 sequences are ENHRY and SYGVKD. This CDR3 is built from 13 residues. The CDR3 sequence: CAISENGPGTAFF. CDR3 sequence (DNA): TGTGCCATCAGTGAGAATGGGCCAGGAACGGCTTTCTTT.

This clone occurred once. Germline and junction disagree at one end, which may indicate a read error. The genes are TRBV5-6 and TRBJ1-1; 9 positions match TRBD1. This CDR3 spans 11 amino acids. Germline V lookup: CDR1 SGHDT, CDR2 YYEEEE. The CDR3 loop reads CASSWDRVVLF. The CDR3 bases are TGTGCCAGCAGCTGGGACAGGGTGGTACTCTTT.

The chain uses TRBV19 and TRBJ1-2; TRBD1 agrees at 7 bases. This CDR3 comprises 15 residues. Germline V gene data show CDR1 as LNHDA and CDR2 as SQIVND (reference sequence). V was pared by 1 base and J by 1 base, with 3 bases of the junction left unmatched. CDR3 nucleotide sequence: TGTGCCAGTAGTATAGGACAGGGAGTTAACTATGGCTACACCTTC. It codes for CASSIGQGVNYGYTF.

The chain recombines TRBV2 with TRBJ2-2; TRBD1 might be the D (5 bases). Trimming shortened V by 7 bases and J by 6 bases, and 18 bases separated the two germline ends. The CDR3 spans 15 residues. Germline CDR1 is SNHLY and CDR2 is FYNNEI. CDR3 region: CASTAGPSAAGELFF. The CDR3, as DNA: TGTGCCAGCACGGCAGGGCCATCGGCCGCCGGGGAGCTGTTTTTT.

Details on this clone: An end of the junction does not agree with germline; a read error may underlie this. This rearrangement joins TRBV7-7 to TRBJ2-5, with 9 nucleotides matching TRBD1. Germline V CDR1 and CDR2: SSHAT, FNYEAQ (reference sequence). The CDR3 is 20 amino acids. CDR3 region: CASSFYTWGGTGKYQETQYF. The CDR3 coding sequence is TGTGCTAGCAGCTTTTATACGTGGGGAGGGACAGGGAAGTACCAAGAGACCCAGTACTTC.

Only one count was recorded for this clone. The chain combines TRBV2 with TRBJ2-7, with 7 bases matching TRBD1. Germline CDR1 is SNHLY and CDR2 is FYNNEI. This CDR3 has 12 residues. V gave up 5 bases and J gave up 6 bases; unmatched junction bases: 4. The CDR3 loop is CASSIDRAEQYF. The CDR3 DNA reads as TGTGCCAGCAGTATAGACAGGGCCGAGCAGTACTTC. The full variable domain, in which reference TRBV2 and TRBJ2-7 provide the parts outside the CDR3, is EPEVTQTPSHQVTQMGQEVILRCVPISNHLYFYWYRQILGQKVEFLVSFYNNEISEKSEIFDDQFSVERPDGSNFTLKIRSTKLEDSAMYFCASSIDRAEQYFGPGTRLTVT.

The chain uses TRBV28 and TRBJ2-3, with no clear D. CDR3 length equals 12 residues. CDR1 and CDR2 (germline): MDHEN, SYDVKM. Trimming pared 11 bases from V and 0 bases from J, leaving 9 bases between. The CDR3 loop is CALATSTDTQYF. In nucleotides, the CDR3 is TGTGCCTTAGCTACTAGCACAGATACGCAGTATTTT.

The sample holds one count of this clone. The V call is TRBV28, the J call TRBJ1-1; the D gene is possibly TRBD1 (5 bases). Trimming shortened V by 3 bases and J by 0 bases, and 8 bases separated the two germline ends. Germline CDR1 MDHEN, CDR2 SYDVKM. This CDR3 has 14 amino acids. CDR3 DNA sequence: TGTGCCAGCAGTTTTGGGGCTATGAACACTGAAGCTTTCTTT. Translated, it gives CASSFGAMNTEAFF.